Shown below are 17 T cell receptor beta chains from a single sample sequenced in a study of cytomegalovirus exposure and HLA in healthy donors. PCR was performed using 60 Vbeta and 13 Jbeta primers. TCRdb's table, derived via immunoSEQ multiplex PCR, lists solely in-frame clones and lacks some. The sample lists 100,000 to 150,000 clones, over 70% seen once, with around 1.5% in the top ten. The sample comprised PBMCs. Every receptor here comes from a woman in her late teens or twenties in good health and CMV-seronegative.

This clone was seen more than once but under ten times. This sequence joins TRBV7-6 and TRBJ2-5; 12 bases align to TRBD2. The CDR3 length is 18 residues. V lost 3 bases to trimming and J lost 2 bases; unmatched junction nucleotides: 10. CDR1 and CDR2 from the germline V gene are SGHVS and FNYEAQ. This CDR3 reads CASSFRRATSGRQETQYF. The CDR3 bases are TGTGCCAGCAGCTTTCGCCGAGCGACTAGCGGGAGACAAGAGACCCAGTACTTC. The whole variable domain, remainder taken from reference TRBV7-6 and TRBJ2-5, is GAGVSQSPRYKVTKRGQDVALRCDPISGHVSLYWYRQALGQGPEFLTYFNYEAQQDKSGLPNDRFSAERPEGSISTLTIQRTEQRDSAMYRCASSFRRATSGRQETQYFGPGTRLLVL.

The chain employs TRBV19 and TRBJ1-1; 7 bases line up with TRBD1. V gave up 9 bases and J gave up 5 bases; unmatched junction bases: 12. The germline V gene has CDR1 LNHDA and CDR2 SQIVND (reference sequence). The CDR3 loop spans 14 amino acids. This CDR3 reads CASAQQGRGTEAFF. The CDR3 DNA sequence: TGTGCCAGCGCACAGCAGGGCAGGGGGACTGAAGCTTTCTTT.

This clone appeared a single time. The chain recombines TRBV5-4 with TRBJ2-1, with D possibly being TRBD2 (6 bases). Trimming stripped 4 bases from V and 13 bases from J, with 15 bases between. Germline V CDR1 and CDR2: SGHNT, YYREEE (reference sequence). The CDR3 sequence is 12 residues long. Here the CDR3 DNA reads TGTGCCAGCAGCGCCCCTAGCGCCCAACAGTTCTTC. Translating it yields CASSAPSAQQFF. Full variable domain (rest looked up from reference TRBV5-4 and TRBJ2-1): ETGVTQSPTHLIKTRGQQVTLRCSSQSGHNTVSWYQQALGQGPQFIFQYYREEENGRGNFPPRFSGLQFPNYSSELNVNALELDDSALYLCASSAPSAQQFFGPGTRLTVL.

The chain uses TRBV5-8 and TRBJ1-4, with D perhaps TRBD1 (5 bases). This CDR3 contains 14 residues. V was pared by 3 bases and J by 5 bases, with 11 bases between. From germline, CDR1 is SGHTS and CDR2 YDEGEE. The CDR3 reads CASSYRGYNEKLFF. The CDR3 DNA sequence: TGTGCCAGCAGCTATAGGGGATACAATGAAAAACTGTTTTTT.

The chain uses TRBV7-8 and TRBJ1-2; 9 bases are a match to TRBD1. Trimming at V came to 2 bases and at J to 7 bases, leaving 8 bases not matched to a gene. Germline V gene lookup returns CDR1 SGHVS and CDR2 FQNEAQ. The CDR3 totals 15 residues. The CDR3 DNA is TGTGCCAGCAGCTTAACCGGGACAGGGATTCGTGGCTACACCTTC. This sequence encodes CASSLTGTGIRGYTF. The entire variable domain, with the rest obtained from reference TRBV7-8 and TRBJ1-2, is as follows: GAGVSQSPRYKVAKRGQDVALRCDPISGHVSLFWYQQALGQGPEFLTYFQNEAQLDKSGLPSDRFFAERPEGSVSTLKIQRTQQEDSAVYLCASSLTGTGIRGYTFGSGTRLTVV.

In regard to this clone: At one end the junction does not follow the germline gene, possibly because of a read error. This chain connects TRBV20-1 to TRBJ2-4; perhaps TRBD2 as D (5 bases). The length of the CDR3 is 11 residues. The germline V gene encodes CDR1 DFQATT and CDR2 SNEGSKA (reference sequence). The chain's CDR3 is CSATGKNIQHF. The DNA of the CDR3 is TGCAGTGCTACGGGGAAAAACATTCAGCACTTC.

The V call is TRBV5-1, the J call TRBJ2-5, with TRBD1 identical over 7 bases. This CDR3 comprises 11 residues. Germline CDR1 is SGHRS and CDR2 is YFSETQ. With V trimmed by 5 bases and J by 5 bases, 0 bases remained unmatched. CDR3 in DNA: TGCGCCAGCAGACAGGGGGAGACCCAGTACTTC. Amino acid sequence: CASRQGETQYF.

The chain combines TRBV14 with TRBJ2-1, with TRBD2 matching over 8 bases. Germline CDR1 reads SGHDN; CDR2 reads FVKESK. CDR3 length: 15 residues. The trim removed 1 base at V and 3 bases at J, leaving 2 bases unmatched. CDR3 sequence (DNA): TGTGCCAGCAGCCAAGGGCTAGCGGGCTACAATGAGCAGTTCTTC. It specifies CASSQGLAGYNEQFF.

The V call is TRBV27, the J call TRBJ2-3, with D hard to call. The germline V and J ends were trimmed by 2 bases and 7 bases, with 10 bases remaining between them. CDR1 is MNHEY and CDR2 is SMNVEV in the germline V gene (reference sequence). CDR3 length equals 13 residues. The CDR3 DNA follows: TGTGCCAGCAGTTTAAGCGTATCGTATACGCAGTATTTT. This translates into CASSLSVSYTQYF.

CDR3 amino acids: CASSLARQAYEAFF. The DNA of the CDR3 is TGTGCCAGCAGCTTAGCCCGACAGGCATATGAAGCTTTCTTT. The chain joins TRBV7-9 to TRBJ1-1; perhaps TRBD1 as D (6 bases). The CDR3 runs to 14 residues. V gave up 0 bases and J gave up 7 bases, with 12 bases separating them. Germline assignment: CDR1 SEHNR and CDR2 FQNEAQ (reference sequence).

Written as DNA, the CDR3 is TGTGCCACAGGGGACAGAGCTAACTATGGCTACACCTTC. It is translated as CATGDRANYGYTF. V is TRBV6-5 and J is TRBJ1-2; the match to TRBD1 covers 7 bases. The CDR3 consists of 13 residues. Germline CDR1 reads MNHEY; CDR2 reads SVGAGI. The V and J ends lost 10 bases and 0 bases, in that order; junction bases with no gene match: 5.

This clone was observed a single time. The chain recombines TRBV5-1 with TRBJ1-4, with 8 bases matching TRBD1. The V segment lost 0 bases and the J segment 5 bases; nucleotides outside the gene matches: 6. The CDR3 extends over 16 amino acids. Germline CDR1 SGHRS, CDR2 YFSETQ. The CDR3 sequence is CASSLGGTGLNEKLFF. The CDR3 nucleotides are TGCGCCAGCAGCTTGGGGGGGACAGGCTTAAATGAAAAACTGTTTTTT.

In DNA form, the CDR3 reads TGCGCCAGCAGCGTGAGCCCGGGACAGGGATCCAATGAGCAGTTCTTC. Translating it yields CASSVSPGQGSNEQFF. The chain couples TRBV5-1 to TRBJ2-1; 9 nucleotides match TRBD1. Looked up from germline, CDR1 is SGHRS and CDR2 is YFSETQ. The CDR3 is made up of 16 amino acids. The junction had 11 bases not matched to a gene; V was cut back by 4 bases and J by 6 bases.

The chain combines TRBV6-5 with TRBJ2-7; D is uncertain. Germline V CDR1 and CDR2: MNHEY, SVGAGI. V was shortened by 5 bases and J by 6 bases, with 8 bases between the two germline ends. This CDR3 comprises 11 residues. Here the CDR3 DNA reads TGTGCCAGCAGTCGAGTCGGCGAGCAGTACTTC. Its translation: CASSRVGEQYF.

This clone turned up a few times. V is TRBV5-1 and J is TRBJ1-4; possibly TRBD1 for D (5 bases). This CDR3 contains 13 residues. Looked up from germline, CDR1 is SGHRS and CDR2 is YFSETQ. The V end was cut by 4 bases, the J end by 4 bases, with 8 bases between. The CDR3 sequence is CASSRGLNEKLFF. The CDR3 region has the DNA TGCGCCAGCAGCAGGGGCCTTAATGAAAAACTGTTTTTT.

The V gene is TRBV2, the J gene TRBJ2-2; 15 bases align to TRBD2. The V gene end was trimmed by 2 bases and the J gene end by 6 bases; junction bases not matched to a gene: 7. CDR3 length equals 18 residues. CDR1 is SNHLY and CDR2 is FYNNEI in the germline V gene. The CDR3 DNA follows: TGTGCCAGCAGTGAAATCGGGACTAGCGGGAGGAAGGCCGGGGAGCTGTTTTTT. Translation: CASSEIGTSGRKAGELFF.

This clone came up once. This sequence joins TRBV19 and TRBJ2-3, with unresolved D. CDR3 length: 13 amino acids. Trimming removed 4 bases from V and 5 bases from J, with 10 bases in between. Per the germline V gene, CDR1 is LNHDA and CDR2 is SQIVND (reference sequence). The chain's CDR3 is CASSTLTGDTQYF. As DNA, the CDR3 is TGTGCCAGTAGTACGTTAACGGGAGATACGCAGTATTTT.